This T cell receptor beta chain was observed in a study of human T cells and chemical hapten exposure. MiXCR, applied by TCRdb to the RACE reads, yields one record per CDR3 protein. The sample lists roughly 200,000 distinct CDR3 sequences, around 25% seen once, with about 2.5% in the top ten. The time point: patch test 3, about 24 weeks after DPC sensitization. The sample's treatment: therapeutic diphenylcyclopropenone sensitization with weekly scalp DPC. The source of this sequence is a woman in her forties with alopecia areata. Some clones in this sample may be carry-over from other donors' samples. Specimen: whole blood, collected in connection with sensitization to the hapten diphenylcyclopropenone (DPC).

CDR3 sequence: CASSTAGGDIQYF. The CDR3 coding sequence is TGTGCCAGCAGCACAGCGGGAGGAGACATTCAGTACTTC. The chain combines TRBV7-3 with TRBJ2-4; TRBD2 agrees at 9 bases. V was clipped by 5 bases and J by 8 bases; unmatched bases: 4. CDR3 length: 13 residues. Looked up from germline, CDR1 is SGHTA and CDR2 is FQGTGA.